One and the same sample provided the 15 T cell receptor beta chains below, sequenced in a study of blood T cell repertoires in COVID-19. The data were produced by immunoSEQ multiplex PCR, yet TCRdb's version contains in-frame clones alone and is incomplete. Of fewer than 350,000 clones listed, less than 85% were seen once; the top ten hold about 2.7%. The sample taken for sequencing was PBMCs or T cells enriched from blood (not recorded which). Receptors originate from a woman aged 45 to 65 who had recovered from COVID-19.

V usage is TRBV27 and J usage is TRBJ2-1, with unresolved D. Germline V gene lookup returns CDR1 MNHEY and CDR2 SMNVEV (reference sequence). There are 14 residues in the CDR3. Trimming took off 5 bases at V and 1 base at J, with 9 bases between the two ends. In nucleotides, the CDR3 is TGTGCCAGCAGTCTCGGTCTTTCCTACAATGAGCAGTTCTTC. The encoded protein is CASSLGLSYNEQFF.

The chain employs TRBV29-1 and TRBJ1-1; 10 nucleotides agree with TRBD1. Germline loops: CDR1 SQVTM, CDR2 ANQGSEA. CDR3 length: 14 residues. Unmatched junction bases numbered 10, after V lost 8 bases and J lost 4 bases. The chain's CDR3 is CSSWTGGLGTEAFF. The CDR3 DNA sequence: TGCAGCTCTTGGACAGGGGGTCTCGGCACTGAAGCTTTCTTT.

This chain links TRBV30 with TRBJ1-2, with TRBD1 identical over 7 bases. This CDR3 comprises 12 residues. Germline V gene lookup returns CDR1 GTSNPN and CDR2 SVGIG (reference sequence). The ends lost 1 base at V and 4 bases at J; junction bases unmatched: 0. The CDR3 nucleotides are TGTGCCTGGAGTGGACAGGGCTATGGCTACACCTTC. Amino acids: CAWSGQGYGYTF. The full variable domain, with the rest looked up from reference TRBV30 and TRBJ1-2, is SQTIHQWPATLVQPVGSPLSLECTVEGTSNPNLYWYRQAAGRGLQLLFYSVGIGQISSEVPQNLSASRPQDRQFILSSKKLLLSDSGFYLCAWSGQGYGYTFGSGTRLTVV.

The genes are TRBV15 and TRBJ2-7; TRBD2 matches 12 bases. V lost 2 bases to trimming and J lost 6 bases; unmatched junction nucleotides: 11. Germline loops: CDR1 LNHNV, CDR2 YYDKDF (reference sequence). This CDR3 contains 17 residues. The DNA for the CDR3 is TGTGCCACCAGCAGAACCAGTAATCTAGCGGGGGGGCGCGAGCAGTACTTC. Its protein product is CATSRTSNLAGGREQYF.

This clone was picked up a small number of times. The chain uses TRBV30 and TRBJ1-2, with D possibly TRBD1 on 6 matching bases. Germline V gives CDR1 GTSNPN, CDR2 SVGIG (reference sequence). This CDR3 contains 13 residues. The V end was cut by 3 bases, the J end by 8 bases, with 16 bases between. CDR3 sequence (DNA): TGTGCCTGGAGCCCACACAGGGATCACGGCTACACCTTC. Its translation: CAWSPHRDHGYTF.

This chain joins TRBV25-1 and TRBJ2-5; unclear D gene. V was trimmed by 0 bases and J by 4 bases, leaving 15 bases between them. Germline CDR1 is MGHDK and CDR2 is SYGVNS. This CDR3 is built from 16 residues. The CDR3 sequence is CASSEYRRGLGETQYF. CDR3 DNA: TGTGCCAGCAGTGAATATAGACGAGGTCTGGGAGAGACCCAGTACTTC.

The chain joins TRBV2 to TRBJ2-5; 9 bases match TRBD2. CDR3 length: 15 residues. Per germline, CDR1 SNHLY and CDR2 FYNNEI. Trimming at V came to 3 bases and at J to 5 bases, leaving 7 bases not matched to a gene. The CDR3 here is CASSDLGLASETQYF. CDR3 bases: TGTGCCAGCAGTGACTTGGGACTAGCATCGGAGACCCAGTACTTC. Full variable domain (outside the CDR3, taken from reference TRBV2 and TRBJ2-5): EPEVTQTPSHQVTQMGQEVILRCVPISNHLYFYWYRQILGQKVEFLVSFYNNEISEKSEIFDDQFSVERPDGSNFTLKIRSTKLEDSAMYFCASSDLGLASETQYFGPGTRLLVL.

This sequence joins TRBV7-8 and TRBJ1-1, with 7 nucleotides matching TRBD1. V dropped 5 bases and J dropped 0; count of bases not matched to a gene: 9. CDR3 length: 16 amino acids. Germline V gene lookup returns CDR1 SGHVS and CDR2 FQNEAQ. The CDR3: CASSLRTGYMNTEAFF. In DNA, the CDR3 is TGTGCCAGCAGCCTGCGGACAGGTTACATGAACACTGAAGCTTTCTTT.

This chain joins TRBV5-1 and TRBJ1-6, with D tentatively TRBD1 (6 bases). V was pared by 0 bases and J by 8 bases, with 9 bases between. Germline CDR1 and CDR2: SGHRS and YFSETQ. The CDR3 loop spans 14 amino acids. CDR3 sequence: CASSLAAGDSPLHF. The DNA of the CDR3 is TGCGCCAGCAGCTTGGCGGCAGGGGATTCACCCCTCCACTTT. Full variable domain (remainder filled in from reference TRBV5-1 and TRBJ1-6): KAGVTQTPRYLIKTRGQQVTLSCSPISGHRSVSWYQQTPGQGLQFLFEYFSETQRNKGNFPGRFSGRQFSNSRSEMNVSTLELGDSALYLCASSLAAGDSPLHFGNGTRLTVT.

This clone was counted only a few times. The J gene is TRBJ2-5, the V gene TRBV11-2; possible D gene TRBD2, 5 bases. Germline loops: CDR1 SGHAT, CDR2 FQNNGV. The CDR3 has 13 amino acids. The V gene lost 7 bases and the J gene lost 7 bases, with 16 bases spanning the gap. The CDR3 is CASTLGERRTQYF. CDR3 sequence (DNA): TGTGCCAGCACCCTGGGAGAGAGGAGGACCCAGTACTTC.

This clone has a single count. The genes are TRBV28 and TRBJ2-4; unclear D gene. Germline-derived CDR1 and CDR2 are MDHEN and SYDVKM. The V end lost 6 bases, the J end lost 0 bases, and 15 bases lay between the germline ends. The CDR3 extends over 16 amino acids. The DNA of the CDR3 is TGTGCCAGCAGAGCTTGGTCGGAGATAGCCAAAAACATTCAGTACTTC. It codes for CASRAWSEIAKNIQYF.

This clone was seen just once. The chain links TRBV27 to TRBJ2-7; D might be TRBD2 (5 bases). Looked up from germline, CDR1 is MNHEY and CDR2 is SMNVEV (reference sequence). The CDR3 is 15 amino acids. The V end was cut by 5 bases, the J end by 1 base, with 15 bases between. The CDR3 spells CASSPFLAASYEQYF. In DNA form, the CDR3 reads TGTGCCAGCAGTCCGTTCCTAGCAGCATCCTACGAGCAGTACTTC.

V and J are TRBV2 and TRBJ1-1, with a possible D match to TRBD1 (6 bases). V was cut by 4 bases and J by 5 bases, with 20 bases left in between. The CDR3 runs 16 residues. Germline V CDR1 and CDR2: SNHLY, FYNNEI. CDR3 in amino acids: CASSVGQIGLGTEAFF. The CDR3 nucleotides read TGTGCCAGCAGTGTTGGACAGATAGGCCTGGGAACTGAAGCTTTCTTT.

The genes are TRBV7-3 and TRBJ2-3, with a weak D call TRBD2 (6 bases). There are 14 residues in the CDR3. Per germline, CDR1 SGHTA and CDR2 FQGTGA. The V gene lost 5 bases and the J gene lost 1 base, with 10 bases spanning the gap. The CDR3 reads CASSARGGTDTQYF. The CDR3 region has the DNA TGTGCCAGCAGCGCCCGCGGGGGCACAGATACGCAGTATTTT.

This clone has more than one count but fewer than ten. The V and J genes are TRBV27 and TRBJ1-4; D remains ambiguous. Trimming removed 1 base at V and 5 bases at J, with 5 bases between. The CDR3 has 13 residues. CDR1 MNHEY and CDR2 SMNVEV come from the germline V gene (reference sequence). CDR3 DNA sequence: TGTGCCAGCAGTTTATTCCAAAATGAAAAACTGTTTTTT. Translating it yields CASSLFQNEKLFF.